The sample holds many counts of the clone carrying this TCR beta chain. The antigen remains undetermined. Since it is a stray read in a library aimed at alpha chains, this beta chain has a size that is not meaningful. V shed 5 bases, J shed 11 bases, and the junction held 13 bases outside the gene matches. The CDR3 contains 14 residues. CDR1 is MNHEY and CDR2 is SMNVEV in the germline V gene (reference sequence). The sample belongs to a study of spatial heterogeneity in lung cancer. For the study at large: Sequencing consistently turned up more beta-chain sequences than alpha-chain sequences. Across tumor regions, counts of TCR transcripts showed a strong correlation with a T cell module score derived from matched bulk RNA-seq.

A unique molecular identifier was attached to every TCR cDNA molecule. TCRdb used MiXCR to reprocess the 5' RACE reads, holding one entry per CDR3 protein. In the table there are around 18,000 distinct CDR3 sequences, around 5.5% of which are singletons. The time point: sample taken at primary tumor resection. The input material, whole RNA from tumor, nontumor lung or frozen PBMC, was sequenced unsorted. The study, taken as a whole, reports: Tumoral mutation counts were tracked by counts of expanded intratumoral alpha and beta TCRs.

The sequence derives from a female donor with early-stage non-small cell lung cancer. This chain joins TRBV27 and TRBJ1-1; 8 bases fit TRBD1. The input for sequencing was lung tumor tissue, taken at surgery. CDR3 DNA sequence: TGTGCCAGCAGTCTCCAGGGGGCACTCGGGGAGGCTTTCTTT. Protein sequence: CASSLQGALGEAFF.